The 2 T cell receptor beta chains below come from one sample, sequenced in a study of blood T cell repertoires in COVID-19. Clones were sequenced by immunoSEQ multiplex PCR, and TCRdb holds only the in-frame ones, with some missing. Here the sample spans tens of thousands of clones, around 77% being singletons. The source material was peripheral blood. These receptors were taken from an older man with COVID-19, enrolled during active disease.

In this sample, this clone turned up once. V and J are TRBV2 and TRBJ1-1; D ambiguous. V lost 5 bases and J 4 bases, leaving 11 bases between the germline ends. This CDR3 region has 13 residues. CDR1 and CDR2 (germline): SNHLY, FYNNEI. For the CDR3, the DNA is TGTGCCAGCAGTACAAAGGCGGGCACTGAAGCTTTCTTT. It translates to CASSTKAGTEAFF.

The chain has TRBV9 and TRBJ1-6, with 7 nucleotides matching TRBD1. V shed 3 bases and J 5 bases; nucleotides not matched to a gene: 5. The CDR3 consists of 15 residues. CDR1 and CDR2 from the germline V gene are SGDLS and YYNGEE. The chain's CDR3 is CASSAGQTNNSPLHF. The CDR3 DNA sequence: TGTGCCAGCAGCGCGGGACAGACCAATAATTCACCCCTCCACTTT.